This T cell receptor beta chain was sequenced during a study of T cell repertoires in cytomegalovirus infection (dated by TCRdb to about 2019). At the level of the whole study: The peptide stimulations were aimed at well-studied HLA-B-restricted epitopes as well as recently identified HLA-C-restricted CMV epitopes, whose presentation resists viral immunomodulation. The HLA type of each donor mattered for the analysis, because public TCR beta signatures pointed to carriage of CMV infection along with the matching HLA type.

This clonotype was found many times. What this receptor recognizes is not known. The sample holds no much larger clone one base away, and base qualities are not on file. For sequencing, an Illumina HiSeq 1500 was employed. Through fastp at Q25 and MiXCR, TCRdb rebuilt clones from the public reads, retaining in-frame beta chains. Records with the same CDR3 protein are collapsed into one entry carrying the most frequent genes and DNA. In this sample the table shows around 500,000 distinct CDR3 sequences, roughly 46% of which occur a single time. Of the sample, just under 45% is held by the ten largest clones. Study-wide findings and limitations: Cumulative frequency of public TCR beta family members discriminated carriers of CMV infection plus the relevant HLA type in this cohort and an independent roughly 350-donor cohort. The ex vivo response was dominated by HLA-C-restricted CMV-specific TCR beta clonotypes, which also provided the single most frequent clonotype in two of eight donors.

Trimming removed 7 bases from V and 2 bases from J; the gene matches leave 13 bases unexplained. The CDR3 spans 16 residues, from the cysteine through the phenylalanine. Only the CDR3 region is kept as DNA, spanning 48 bases read in frame from base 1. From the germline V gene, CDR1 is MDHEN and CDR2 is SYDVKM. This specimen's treatment or condition label, interpreted: in vitro stimulation with specific CMV peptide epitopes to enrich CMV-specific T cells. This specimen consisted of cultured PBMCs, obtained from culture after CMV antigen stimulation. The chain was built from TRBV28 and TRBJ1-1, and 7 bases in between align with TRBD1. This TCR derives from a human donor in good health (CMV status not recorded). Some clones in this sample may be carry-over from other donors' samples. The DNA is TGTGCCAGCAACATTTTTGGGACAGCTGGAAACACTGAAGCTTTCTTT. Translated, it reads CASNIFGTAGNTEAFF.